The sequence of this TCR beta chain was determined in a study of blood T cell repertoires in COVID-19. Only in-frame clones appear in the TCRdb table, and some are missing; sequencing was by immunoSEQ multiplex PCR. This repertoire shows over 55,000 clones, 65% to 85% found once; its top ten account for approximately 3.8%. Participants reported their clinical history, and cohort assignment relied on those reports. The germline V gene has CDR1 SGDLS and CDR2 YYNGEE. With 3 bases clipped from V and 4 bases from J, the junction kept 11 bases outside the gene matches. The CDR3 has 16 residues. This chain links TRBV9 with TRBJ2-7; 9 bases are shared with TRBD1. The clonotype comes from a woman between 40 and 55 years old with acute COVID-19. Sequenced sample: PBMCs or T cells enriched from blood (not recorded which). CDR3 sequence: CASSASTGTGPYEQYF. CDR3 DNA sequence: TGTGCCAGCAGCGCAAGCACCGGGACAGGGCCATACGAGCAGTACTTC.